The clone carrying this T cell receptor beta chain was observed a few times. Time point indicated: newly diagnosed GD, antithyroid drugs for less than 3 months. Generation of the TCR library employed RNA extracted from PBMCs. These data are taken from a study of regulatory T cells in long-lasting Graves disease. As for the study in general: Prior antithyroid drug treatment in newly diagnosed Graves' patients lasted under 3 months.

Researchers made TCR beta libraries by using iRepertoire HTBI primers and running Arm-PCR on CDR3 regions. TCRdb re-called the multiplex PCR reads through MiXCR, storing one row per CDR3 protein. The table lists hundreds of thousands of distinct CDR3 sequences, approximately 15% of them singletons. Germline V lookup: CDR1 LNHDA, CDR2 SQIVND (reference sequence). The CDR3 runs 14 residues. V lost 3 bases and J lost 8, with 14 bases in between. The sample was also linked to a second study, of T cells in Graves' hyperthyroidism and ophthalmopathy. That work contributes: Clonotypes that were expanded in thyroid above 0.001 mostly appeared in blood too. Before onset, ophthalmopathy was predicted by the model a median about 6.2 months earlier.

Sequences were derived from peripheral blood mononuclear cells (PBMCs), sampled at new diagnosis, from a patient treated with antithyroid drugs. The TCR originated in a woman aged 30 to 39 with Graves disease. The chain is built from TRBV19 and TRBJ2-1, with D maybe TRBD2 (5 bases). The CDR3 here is CASSIEGVTDEQFF. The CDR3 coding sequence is TGTGCCAGTAGTATCGAGGGAGTAACCGATGAGCAGTTCTTC. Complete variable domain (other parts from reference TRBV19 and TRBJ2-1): DGGITQSPKYLFRKEGQNVTLSCEQNLNHDAMYWYRQDPGQGLRLIYYSQIVNDFQKGDIAEGYSVSREKKESFPLTVTSAQKNPTAFYLCASSIEGVTDEQFFGPGTRLTVL.